The 27 T cell receptor beta chains below all came from one sample that was sequenced in a study of T-cell reconstitution after alpha-beta-depleted transplantation in children. TCRbeta library construction was performed incorporating unique molecular identifiers. TCRdb recomputed calls from the PCR reads with MiXCR, one row per CDR3 protein. The table lists approximately 130,000 distinct CDR3 sequences, around a tenth of them singletons. Here the sequenced sample was PBMCs, mostly from graft donor cells, taken 180 days after TCRalphabeta/CD19-depleted stem cell transplant. Source of these receptors: a girl in the first two years of life who had a stem cell transplant for combined immunodeficiency, so the T cells may come from the graft donor.

This clonotype was detected ten times or more. This chain connects TRBV20-1 to TRBJ2-5; D remains unclear. There are 12 residues in the CDR3. Germline V gives CDR1 DFQATT, CDR2 SNEGSKA (reference sequence). The ends were cut back, 4 bases at V and 1 base at J, with 7 bases in the middle. This CDR3 reads CSANPTQETQYF. The CDR3 bases are TGCAGTGCTAACCCCACCCAAGAGACCCAGTACTTC.

This clonotype has at least ten counts. The genes are TRBV6-5 and TRBJ2-3, with a tentative D call TRBD1 (5 bases). This CDR3 region has 17 residues. CDR1 and CDR2 (germline): MNHEY, SVGAGI. The V and J ends lost 2 bases and 0 bases respectively, with 15 bases between them. The CDR3 DNA reads TGTGCCAGCAGTTACGGTGCAGGGCCCTTGAGCACAGATACGCAGTATTTT. Its protein product is CASSYGAGPLSTDTQYF.

The CDR3 loop reads CATSSFSGDNEQFF. As DNA, the CDR3 is TGTGCCACCAGCAGTTTTAGCGGGGACAATGAGCAGTTCTTC. This chain links TRBV15 with TRBJ2-1; 8 nucleotides align to TRBD2. The germline V gene encodes CDR1 LNHNV and CDR2 YYDKDF (reference sequence). The junction had 3 bases not matched to a gene; V was cut back by 3 bases and J by 5 bases. CDR3 size: 14 residues.

V gene TRBV12-3 or TRBV12-4 combines with J gene TRBJ2-7; 7 bases match TRBD1. V shed 4 bases, J shed 8 bases, and the junction held 11 bases outside the gene matches. This CDR3 has 14 amino acids. The CDR3 DNA sequence: TGTGCCAGCAGTTCGACAGGGCTAAGTTTCAAGCAGTACTTC. As protein: CASSSTGLSFKQYF.

The rearrangement links TRBV20-1 to TRBJ2-7; a possible D gene is TRBD1 (6 bases). The V end was cut by 5 bases, the J end by 0 bases, with 14 bases between. The CDR3 extends over 14 amino acids. Per germline, CDR1 DFQATT and CDR2 SNEGSKA (reference sequence). CDR3 sequence reads: CSALRGPSSYEQYF. CDR3 nucleotides: TGCAGTGCTCTCAGGGGTCCTAGCTCCTACGAGCAGTACTTC.

This clonotype was seen only a few times. CDR3 sequence: CASSFRQDEQFF. CDR3 coding DNA: TGTGCCAGCAGTTTTCGCCAGGATGAGCAGTTCTTC. V is TRBV12-3 or TRBV12-4 and J is TRBJ2-1; D is undetermined. This CDR3 is 12 amino acids long. V shed 3 bases and J shed 8 bases, with 8 bases lying between them.

The chain joins TRBV20-1 to TRBJ2-7, with TRBD1 matching 10 bases. In germline, CDR1 is DFQATT, CDR2 SNEGSKA (reference sequence). V was pared by 6 bases and J by 6 bases, with 5 bases of the junction left unmatched. There are 12 residues in the CDR3. CDR3 nucleotide sequence: TGCAGTGCACCCGGGACAGGGGCCGAGCAGTACTTC. As protein: CSAPGTGAEQYF.

This clonotype was observed a handful of times. The chain has TRBV5-8 and TRBJ2-5, with D possibly TRBD2 on 5 matching bases. This CDR3 contains 11 residues. The ends were cut back, 0 bases at V and 10 bases at J, with 7 bases in the middle. Germline CDR1 reads SGHTS; CDR2 reads YDEGEE. CDR3 sequence (DNA): TGTGCCAGCAGCTTGGAGGGAGACCAGTACTTC. This encodes CASSLEGDQYF.

The sample holds a few counts of this clonotype. The genes are TRBV20-1 and TRBJ2-7, with a tentative D call TRBD1 (5 bases). Germline-derived CDR1 and CDR2 are DFQATT and SNEGSKA (reference sequence). V was trimmed by 6 bases and J by 5 bases, leaving 17 bases between them. CDR3 size: 13 residues. In DNA, the CDR3 is TGCAGTGCCCACAGGCTCGCTAGGGACGAGCAGTACTTC. It is translated as CSAHRLARDEQYF.

V and J are TRBV7-2 and TRBJ2-2, with TRBD1 identical over 8 bases. The ends lost 6 bases at V and 8 bases at J; junction bases unmatched: 8. This CDR3 comprises 14 residues. Germline CDR1 and CDR2: SGHTA and FQGNSA. CDR3 coding DNA: TGTGCCAGCAGAAACAGGACAGGGAAGGGGGAGCTGTTTTTT. This codes for CASRNRTGKGELFF.

This clonotype turned up a few times. The genes are TRBV20-1 and TRBJ2-1; 10 bases are a match to TRBD2. Germline V gives CDR1 DFQATT, CDR2 SNEGSKA (reference sequence). There are 16 residues in the CDR3. Trimming removed 4 bases from V and 1 base from J; junction bases left unmatched: 7. The CDR3: CSAKLQTSGSYNEQFF. The DNA of the CDR3 is TGCAGTGCTAAACTTCAGACTAGCGGGTCCTACAATGAGCAGTTCTTC.

This clonotype was counted a few times. In DNA form, the CDR3 reads TGTGCCAGCAGTATGGGACAGGGGTCCTACGAGCAGTACTTC. This translates into CASSMGQGSYEQYF. This rearrangement joins TRBV12-3 or TRBV12-4 to TRBJ2-7, with 10 bases matching TRBD1. Germline trimming cut 5 bases from V and 1 base from J; bases unmatched to any gene: 2. CDR3 length equals 14 residues.

This clonotype was observed many times. This chain links TRBV20-1 with TRBJ2-3; unclear D gene. V was cut by 7 bases and J by 7 bases, with 6 bases left in between. The CDR3 spans 9 residues. Germline V gene data show CDR1 as DFQATT and CDR2 as SNEGSKA (reference sequence). The CDR3 sequence: CSVINTQYF. The CDR3 DNA sequence: TGCAGTGTCATTAATACGCAGTATTTT.

The V gene is TRBV18, the J gene TRBJ1-3; D gene unclear. Germline CDR1 reads KGHSH; CDR2 reads LQKENI. Trimming took 2 bases from V and 8 from J, leaving 10 bases between them. This CDR3 is 13 amino acids long. CDR3 sequence: CASSPRTGDTIYF. CDR3 bases: TGTGCCAGCTCACCAAGGACGGGAGACACCATATATTTT.

At least ten counts were recorded for this clonotype. CDR3 in DNA: TGTGCCAGCAGCTTGACTGCTACCGGGGAGCTGTTTTTT. As protein: CASSLTATGELFF. J is TRBJ2-2 and V is TRBV7-8, with D unclear. The germline V gene has CDR1 SGHVS and CDR2 FQNEAQ. V lost 3 bases to trimming and J lost 5 bases, with 7 bases between them. The CDR3 contains 13 residues.

This clonotype has at least ten counts. The genes are TRBV12-3 or TRBV12-4 and TRBJ2-6; possible D gene TRBD1, 6 bases. This CDR3 region has 16 residues. V lost 3 bases, J lost 4 bases, and 13 bases lay in between. In nucleotides, the CDR3 is TGTGCCAGCAGTTTCTTTACAGGGACAGGGGCCAACGTCCTGACTTTC. Its protein is CASSFFTGTGANVLTF.

The rearrangement links TRBV6-1 to TRBJ1-5; D unclear. The CDR3 runs 15 residues. Trimming cost V 7 bases and J 2 bases, with 15 bases left between them. The V gene's germline CDR1 is MNHNS and CDR2 SASEGT. The CDR3 protein is CASTAIVGGNQPQHF. The CDR3 DNA reads TGTGCCAGCACCGCCATTGTCGGGGGCAATCAGCCCCAGCATTTT.

The CDR3 region is CASSGRDRGQHLQETQYF. CDR3 in DNA: TGTGCCAGCAGTGGCCGGGACAGGGGACAACACCTACAAGAGACCCAGTACTTC. The chain links TRBV25-1 to TRBJ2-5; 10 bases are a match to TRBD1. The germline CDR1 and CDR2 sequences are MGHDK and SYGVNS. V trimming: 4 bases; J trimming: 2 bases; junction bases outside the gene matches: 13. CDR3 length: 18 amino acids. Filled out from reference TRBV25-1 and TRBJ2-5, the complete variable domain reads EADIYQTPRYLVIGTGKKITLECSQTMGHDKMYWYQQDPGMELHLIHYSYGVNSTEKGDLSSESTVSRIRTEHFPLTLESARPSHTSQYLCASSGRDRGQHLQETQYFGPGTRLLVL.

The J gene is TRBJ1-5, the V gene TRBV20-1; D is unresolved. The V end lost 7 bases, the J end lost 9 bases, and 19 bases lay between the germline ends. Germline V gene sequence: CDR1 DFQATT, CDR2 SNEGSKA (reference sequence). The CDR3 runs 13 residues. CDR3 loop: CSVSGQQIGPQHF. In DNA, the CDR3 is TGCAGTGTTAGTGGGCAGCAAATCGGGCCCCAGCATTTT.

The gene calls are TRBV18 and TRBJ2-4; a weak D match, TRBD2 (6 bases). Trimming cost V 5 bases and J 1 base, with 12 bases left between them. The CDR3 is 15 amino acids. CDR1 KGHSH and CDR2 LQKENI come from the germline V gene. The CDR3 coding sequence is TGTGCCAGCTCATCAGGGACTTGGGCCAAAAACATTCAGTACTTC. It encodes CASSSGTWAKNIQYF. The full variable domain, its missing parts supplied by reference TRBV18 and TRBJ2-4, is NAGVMQNPRHLVRRRGQEARLRCSPMKGHSHVYWYRQLPEEGLKFMVYLQKENIIDESGMPKERFSAEFPKEGPSILRIQQVVRGDSAAYFCASSSGTWAKNIQYFGAGTRLSVL.

The table lists this clonotype with a few counts. The rearrangement joins TRBV18 to TRBJ1-1; TRBD1 matches 8 bases. The CDR3 is 14 residues long. The germline V gene has CDR1 KGHSH and CDR2 LQKENI. J was trimmed by 4 bases and V by 6 bases; bases with no gene match: 7. For the CDR3, the DNA is TGTGCCAGCTCCCACACAGGGGGTGTCACTGAAGCTTTCTTT. This codes for CASSHTGGVTEAFF.

The sample holds many counts of this clonotype. The genes are TRBV12-3 or TRBV12-4 and TRBJ2-5; 9 positions agree with TRBD1. V was pared by 6 bases and J by 4 bases, with 9 bases of the junction left unmatched. CDR3 length: 15 residues. The CDR3 nucleotides are TGTGCCAGCAGCCCCGGGACAGGGCGGGGAGAGACCCAGTACTTC. Translating gives CASSPGTGRGETQYF.

This clonotype was detected a few times. The chain recombines TRBV3-1 with TRBJ2-5; a possible D gene is TRBD1 (5 bases). The CDR3 loop spans 14 amino acids. Trimming pared 4 bases from V and 4 bases from J, leaving 13 bases between. From germline, CDR1 is LGHDT and CDR2 YNNKEL (reference sequence). The CDR3 here is CASSRLAGIETQYF. CDR3 bases: TGTGCCAGCAGCCGCTTGGCAGGGATAGAGACCCAGTACTTC.

The chain uses TRBV6-5 and TRBJ1-5, with TRBD1 as a possible D gene (5 bases). The CDR3 runs 14 residues. V lost 4 bases and J lost 3, with 10 bases in between. Germline-derived CDR1 and CDR2 are MNHEY and SVGAGI. The CDR3 DNA sequence: TGTGCCAGCAGTTTCGGGGGGAACAATCAGCCCCAGCATTTT. The encoded protein is CASSFGGNNQPQHF.

This clonotype has a handful of counts. For the CDR3, the DNA is TGCAGTGCCCCGACTAGCGGCTCCTACGAGCAGTACTTC. Encoded protein: CSAPTSGSYEQYF. The J gene is TRBJ2-7, the V gene TRBV20-1, with TRBD2 identical over 9 bases. Germline CDR1 and CDR2: DFQATT and SNEGSKA (reference sequence). After removal of 6 bases from V and 0 bases from J, the junction contained 3 bases not matched to a gene. The CDR3 runs 13 residues.

The sample holds a few counts of this clonotype. The rearrangement links TRBV7-9 to TRBJ2-3; TRBD2 agrees at 12 bases. The CDR3 consists of 17 residues. In germline, CDR1 is SEHNR, CDR2 FQNEAQ (reference sequence). Trimming took 1 base from V and 5 from J; bases not matched to a gene: 7. This chain's CDR3 is CASSLVASGGALDTQYF. The CDR3 DNA sequence: TGTGCCAGCAGCTTAGTTGCTAGCGGGGGGGCCTTAGATACGCAGTATTTT.

This clonotype was seen only a few times. V is TRBV12-3 or TRBV12-4 and J is TRBJ2-7, with 9 bases that match TRBD1. The junction had 7 bases not matched to a gene; V was cut back by 4 bases and J by 6 bases. There are 14 residues in the CDR3. The CDR3, as DNA: TGTGCCAGCAGTTCCGGGACAGGGCCCTCCGAGCAGTACTTC. It encodes CASSSGTGPSEQYF.